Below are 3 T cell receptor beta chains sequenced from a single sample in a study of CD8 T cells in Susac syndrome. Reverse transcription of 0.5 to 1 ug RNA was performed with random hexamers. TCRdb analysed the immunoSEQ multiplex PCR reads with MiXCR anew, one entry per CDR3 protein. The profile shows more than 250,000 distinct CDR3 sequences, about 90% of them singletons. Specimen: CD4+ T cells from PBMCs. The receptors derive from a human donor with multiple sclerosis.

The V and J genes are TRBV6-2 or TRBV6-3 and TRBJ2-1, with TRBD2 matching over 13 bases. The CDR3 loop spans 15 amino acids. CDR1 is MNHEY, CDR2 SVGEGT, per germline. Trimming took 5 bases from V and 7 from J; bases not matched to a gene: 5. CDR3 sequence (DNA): TGTGCCAGCAGTGACGGGACTAGCGGGGCGAATGAGCAGTTCTTC. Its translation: CASSDGTSGANEQFF.

CDR3 in amino acids: CASSLALGQGRRNTQYF. CDR3 bases: TGTGCCAGCAGCTTAGCTCTCGGACAGGGGAGGAGAAATACGCAGTATTTT. The V gene is TRBV7-8, the J gene TRBJ2-3, with 9 bases aligning to TRBD1. V lost 0 bases and J lost 7; bases outside the gene matches: 11. The CDR3 extends over 17 amino acids. In germline, CDR1 is SGHVS, CDR2 FQNEAQ.

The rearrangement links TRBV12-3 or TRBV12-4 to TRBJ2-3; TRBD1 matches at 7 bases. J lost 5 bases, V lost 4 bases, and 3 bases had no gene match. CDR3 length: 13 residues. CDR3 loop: CASSSYRGDTQYF. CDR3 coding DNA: TGTGCCAGCAGTTCATACAGGGGAGATACGCAGTATTTT.